This TCR beta chain was captured in a study of T cell repertoires in ileal Crohn's disease. Study context: About half of patients got postoperative therapy: roughly 12 thiopurines, approximately 17 anti-TNF. From the surgical specimen's inflamed ileum, biopsies were taken as M0.

In the case of this clone: Its antigen is not identified.

This table comes from immunoSEQ multiplex PCR, and its TCRdb copy is limited to in-frame clones, with some not included. Of about 14,000 clones listed, around 80% are singletons. Looked up from germline, CDR1 is MNHEY and CDR2 is SVGAGI. V dropped 2 bases and J dropped 16 bases, with 12 bases sitting between them. CDR3 length: 12 residues. Stated time point: inflamed ileum from the surgical specimen. Overall study results and limits: All patients with clonality above 26.8% had endoscopic recurrence.

The TCR sequence derives from an adult with Crohn's disease. Material for sequencing was ileal tissue. The chain recombines TRBV6-5 with TRBJ1-6; D may be TRBD1 (5 bases). In DNA form, the CDR3 reads TGTGCCAGCAGTTACGCCAGGGAGCTTCTCCACTTT. Amino acid sequence: CASSYARELLHF.